The T cell receptor (beta chain) described here comes from a study of CD8+ T cells in alopecia areata. This CDR3 is built from 12 residues. Germline CDR1 MNHNY, CDR2 SVGAGI (reference sequence). V lost 2 bases and J lost 1, with 2 bases in between. Reverse transcription of extracted RNA yielded cDNA, which provided the sequencing template. The method was immunoSEQ multiplex PCR; TCRdb's version includes in-frame clones alone and lacks a portion of them. Of over 200,000 clones in the sample, about three fifths were seen once. Punch biopsies of lesional scalp, plus peripheral blood, were taken from alopecia areata patients. Sorted out of PBMCs were CD4+ T cells and CD8+ T cells. Study-level findings and limits: Higher clonality was seen in lesional scalp than in normal scalp, especially in alopecia totalis/universalis. Shared TCR sequences were less clear between patients than in mice, possibly partly from HLA diversity.

The table lists this clone with a count of one. Its matching antigen is unknown. The receptor was isolated from a human donor with alopecia areata. The sequencing here drew on CD4+ T cells sorted from blood, taken at week 0. The genes are TRBV6-6 and TRBJ2-5, with D unclear. The chain's CDR3 is CASSYLQETQYF. Here the CDR3 DNA reads TGTGCCAGCAGTTACCTCCAAGAGACCCAGTACTTC.